The 12 T cell receptor beta chains listed next were all sequenced from one sample in a study of shared clonotypes between healthy human individuals. Data came from immunoSEQ multiplex PCR; TCRdb stores just in-frame clones and leaves some out. Among around 990,000 clones listed, roughly 80% were seen once. Sequenced sample: memory CD4+ T cells from PBMCs. Stated subset: CD45RA-negative fraction. These TCRs come from a young man in good health. Some clones in this sample may be carry-over from other donors' samples.

The V and J genes are TRBV29-1 and TRBJ1-2; 9 bases are shared with TRBD1. V shed 7 bases and J 4 bases; nucleotides not matched to a gene: 10. The CDR3 has 14 residues. In germline, CDR1 is SQVTM, CDR2 ANQGSEA. The CDR3 nucleotides are TGCAGCGCCGATCACAGGGGGCTAGGCTATGGCTACACCTTC. This translates into CSADHRGLGYGYTF.

This chain connects TRBV7-8 to TRBJ2-7, with D perhaps TRBD1 (6 bases). V dropped 0 bases and J dropped 2 bases, with 14 bases sitting between them. Germline V gene sequence: CDR1 SGHVS, CDR2 FQNEAQ. This CDR3 spans 16 amino acids. CDR3 sequence: CASSLAGAGLAYEQYF. The CDR3 bases are TGTGCCAGCAGCTTAGCGGGGGCAGGGTTGGCCTACGAGCAGTACTTC.

The gene calls are TRBV7-9 and TRBJ2-3, with 16 bases that match TRBD2. This CDR3 is 18 amino acids long. V lost 4 bases and J lost 2; bases outside the gene matches: 6. Germline CDR1 SEHNR, CDR2 FQNEAQ (reference sequence). The CDR3 bases are TGTGCCAGCAGCTCGGGACTAGCGGGAGGGGGGGCCACAGATACGCAGTATTTT. Translated: CASSSGLAGGGATDTQYF.

The rearrangement uses TRBV5-6 and TRBJ1-2; D remains ambiguous. V was trimmed by 0 bases and J by 3 bases, leaving 9 bases between them. The CDR3 contains 14 residues. Germline lookup yields CDR1 SGHDT and CDR2 YYEEEE. CDR3 loop: CASSLVRSYYGYTF. In DNA form, the CDR3 reads TGTGCCAGCAGCTTGGTGAGGTCTTACTATGGCTACACCTTC.

In its sample, this clone was seen many times. V and J are TRBV5-6 and TRBJ1-2, with D uncertain. Trimming took 6 bases from V and 2 from J, leaving 11 bases between them. CDR1 SGHDT and CDR2 YYEEEE come from the germline V gene. The CDR3 contains 13 residues. CDR3 DNA: TGTGCCAGCAATCGGGGTCTGAACTATGGCTACACCTTC. Amino acid sequence: CASNRGLNYGYTF.

The chain joins TRBV5-1 to TRBJ2-7, with TRBD1 matching over 10 bases. With 5 bases clipped from V and 0 bases from J, the junction kept 5 bases outside the gene matches. The CDR3 spans 15 residues. Germline V lookup: CDR1 SGHRS, CDR2 YFSETQ. This chain's CDR3 is CASSSGTGVSYEQYF. The CDR3 coding sequence is TGCGCCAGCAGTTCCGGGACAGGGGTCTCCTACGAGCAGTACTTC.

The chain links TRBV27 to TRBJ2-7; D may match TRBD1 or TRBD2 (5 bases each). There are 14 residues in the CDR3. In germline, CDR1 is MNHEY, CDR2 SMNVEV (reference sequence). Trimming took off 5 bases at V and 6 bases at J, with 17 bases between the two ends. The DNA of the CDR3 is TGTGCCAGCAGTGTTCAACGTGGGGCGGGCGAGCAGTACTTC. Translated: CASSVQRGAGEQYF.

The table lists this clone with a count of one. The V gene is TRBV2, the J gene TRBJ2-1; D remains ambiguous. Trimming left V 6 bases short and J 7 bases short, with 10 bases between. The length of the CDR3 is 12 residues. Germline V gene sequence: CDR1 SNHLY, CDR2 FYNNEI. The CDR3 sequence is CASSQDGNEQFF. Here the CDR3 DNA reads TGTGCCAGCAGCCAGGACGGGAATGAGCAGTTCTTC.

This sequence joins TRBV28 and TRBJ2-1; TRBD1 agrees at 11 bases. The CDR3 sequence is 17 residues long. J lost 0 bases, V lost 8 bases, and 9 bases had no gene match. Germline V gives CDR1 MDHEN, CDR2 SYDVKM. Here the CDR3 reads CASWTGGTLSSYNEQFF. CDR3 nucleotide sequence: TGTGCCAGCTGGACAGGGGGCACCTTGAGCTCCTACAATGAGCAGTTCTTC.

As to this clone: A far larger clone is just one base off, so this is likely a read error. Other nucleotide sequences from this sample produce the same CDR3. The chain recombines TRBV5-1 with TRBJ2-7; D is perhaps TRBD1 (6 bases). The germline V gene has CDR1 SGHRS and CDR2 YFSETQ. The CDR3 is 12 residues long. The CDR3 nucleotides are TGTGCCAGCAGTTCACAGGGATGGGGGCAGTACTTC. This gives the protein CASSSQGWGQYF.

V is TRBV9 and J is TRBJ1-2, with a weak D call TRBD1 (5 bases). CDR3 length equals 15 residues. Germline CDR1 reads SGDLS; CDR2 reads YYNGEE. Trimming cost V 4 bases and J 0 bases, with 13 bases left between them. CDR3 coding DNA: TGTGCCAGCAGCCCCCGCGGGGGGTCTAACTATGGCTACACCTTC. Translated, it gives CASSPRGGSNYGYTF.

This clone came up once. The V and J genes are TRBV6-4 and TRBJ2-7, with a weak D call TRBD1 (5 bases). The CDR3 is 16 amino acids. Germline V gives CDR1 MRHNA, CDR2 SNTAGT. V was clipped by 0 bases and J by 2 bases, with 14 bases between them. In DNA form, the CDR3 reads TGTGCCAGCAGTGACTCGATGCTCCAGGGCCCCTACGAGCAGTACTTC. Translation gives CASSDSMLQGPYEQYF.